These 12 T cell receptor beta chains were all obtained from the same sample, sequenced in a study of blood T cell repertoires in COVID-19. TCRdb's copy holds only in-frame clones and misses some; the assay was immunoSEQ multiplex PCR. The data show about 320,000 clones, roughly 85% seen once. Sequencing was carried out using peripheral blood. The source is a human donor in a cohort sampled during active COVID-19.

The chain carries TRBV7-8 and TRBJ2-7, with TRBD1 identical over 7 bases. After removal of 3 bases from V and 1 base from J, the junction contained 6 bases not matched to a gene. In germline, CDR1 is SGHVS, CDR2 FQNEAQ. This CDR3 has 15 residues. The CDR3 sequence: CASSFDRDRSYEQYF. CDR3 bases: TGTGCCAGCAGCTTTGACCGGGACAGATCCTACGAGCAGTACTTC.

This clone showed up just once. The chain couples TRBV19 to TRBJ2-1; TRBD2 agrees at 9 bases. The V gene's germline CDR1 is LNHDA and CDR2 SQIVND (reference sequence). The CDR3 totals 17 residues. Germline trimming cut 4 bases from V and 1 base from J; bases unmatched to any gene: 8. CDR3 sequence (DNA): TGTGCCAGTAGTAGGAGACTAGCGGTGATATCCTACAATGAGCAGTTCTTC. Protein sequence: CASSRRLAVISYNEQFF. Based on the CDR3 plus reference TRBV19 and TRBJ2-1, the full variable domain is DGGITQSPKYLFRKEGQNVTLSCEQNLNHDAMYWYRQDPGQGLRLIYYSQIVNDFQKGDIAEGYSVSREKKESFPLTVTSAQKNPTAFYLCASSRRLAVISYNEQFFGPGTRLTVL.

The V and J genes are TRBV7-8 and TRBJ1-3; D gene unclear. The germline V and J ends were trimmed by 0 bases and 2 bases, with 11 bases remaining between them. The CDR3 covers 16 residues. Per the germline V gene, CDR1 is SGHVS and CDR2 is FQNEAQ. CDR3 DNA: TGTGCCAGCAGCTTAGCACGGTTTCAGGCTGGAAACACCATATATTTT. It is translated as CASSLARFQAGNTIYF.

The gene calls are TRBV19 and TRBJ2-1; D is uncertain. The CDR3 has 13 residues. Germline CDR1 and CDR2: LNHDA and SQIVND (reference sequence). V dropped 4 bases and J dropped 2 bases, with 6 bases sitting between them. As DNA, the CDR3 is TGTGCCAGTAGTAGGCAGACCTACAATGAGCAGTTCTTC. Translated: CASSRQTYNEQFF. Based on the CDR3 plus reference TRBV19 and TRBJ2-1, the full variable domain is DGGITQSPKYLFRKEGQNVTLSCEQNLNHDAMYWYRQDPGQGLRLIYYSQIVNDFQKGDIAEGYSVSREKKESFPLTVTSAQKNPTAFYLCASSRQTYNEQFFGPGTRLTVL.

This clone appeared a single time. The gene calls are TRBV7-9 and TRBJ1-4; TRBD1 matches 8 bases. Losses at the gene ends were 1 base for V and 7 bases for J; bases not matched to a gene: 2. Germline V lookup: CDR1 SEHNR, CDR2 FQNEAQ (reference sequence). The CDR3 spans 14 residues. CDR3 sequence: CASSLGQGIEKLFF. The CDR3 bases are TGTGCCAGCAGCTTAGGACAGGGGATTGAAAAACTGTTTTTT. The whole variable domain, filled in from reference TRBV7-9 and TRBJ1-4, reads DTGVSQNPRHKITKRGQNVTFRCDPISEHNRLYWYRQTLGQGPEFLTYFQNEAQLEKSRLLSDRFSAERPKGSFSTLEIQRTEQGDSAMYLCASSLGQGIEKLFFGSGTQLSVL.

This chain connects TRBV2 to TRBJ1-1; possible D gene TRBD1, 5 bases. V was cut by 3 bases and J by 5 bases, with 13 bases left in between. This CDR3 is 14 amino acids long. The germline V gene encodes CDR1 SNHLY and CDR2 FYNNEI. This chain's CDR3 is CASSDSGGVTEAFF. DNA for the CDR3: TGTGCCAGCAGTGACTCAGGAGGGGTAACTGAAGCTTTCTTT.

This chain uses TRBV4-1 with TRBJ1-2; 10 bases match TRBD1. The CDR3 runs to 15 residues. Germline V gene sequence: CDR1 MGHRA, CDR2 YSYEKL. V was clipped by 8 bases and J by 4 bases; unmatched bases: 10. CDR3 sequence reads: CASRNGQGEGYGYTF. As DNA, the CDR3 is TGCGCCAGCCGGAACGGACAGGGGGAGGGCTATGGCTACACCTTC.

V gene TRBV5-1 combines with J gene TRBJ2-3, with D tentatively TRBD2 (6 bases). This CDR3 is 16 amino acids long. V dropped 0 bases and J dropped 2 bases, with 13 bases sitting between them. Germline-derived CDR1 and CDR2 are SGHRS and YFSETQ. The CDR3: CASSLVRRGLTDTQYF. The CDR3 DNA follows: TGCGCCAGCAGCTTGGTTCGGCGGGGACTCACAGATACGCAGTATTTT.

This sequence joins TRBV9 and TRBJ2-6; no clear D. Trimming removed 3 bases from V and 2 bases from J, with 6 bases in between. This CDR3 is built from 14 residues. Germline V gene data show CDR1 as SGDLS and CDR2 as YYNGEE. The CDR3 region has the DNA TGTGCCAGCAGCGGAGAGCCTGGGGCCAACGTCCTGACTTTC. Protein sequence: CASSGEPGANVLTF.

The V gene is TRBV11-2, the J gene TRBJ2-7; D possibly corresponds to TRBD1 (6 bases). Looked up from germline, CDR1 is SGHAT and CDR2 is FQNNGV. The CDR3 loop spans 16 amino acids. The V and J ends lost 5 bases and 0 bases respectively, with 17 bases between them. The CDR3 DNA reads as TGTGCCAGCAGCCCCCTCAAACGGACAGACTCCTACGAGCAGTACTTC. Translating gives CASSPLKRTDSYEQYF.

The chain combines TRBV18 with TRBJ1-6; D is perhaps TRBD1 (5 bases). The CDR3 spans 16 residues. V was cut by 6 bases and J by 6 bases, with 18 bases left in between. In germline, CDR1 is KGHSH, CDR2 LQKENI. The CDR3 DNA reads as TGTGCCAGCTCCGACAGACAACCGTCGTTTAATTCACCCCTCCACTTT. Amino acids: CASSDRQPSFNSPLHF. The variable domain in full, completed from reference TRBV18 and TRBJ1-6, reads NAGVMQNPRHLVRRRGQEARLRCSPMKGHSHVYWYRQLPEEGLKFMVYLQKENIIDESGMPKERFSAEFPKEGPSILRIQQVVRGDSAAYFCASSDRQPSFNSPLHFGNGTRLTVT.

The chain carries TRBV6-5 and TRBJ2-1; maybe TRBD1 (6 bases). The CDR3 has 13 residues. V was cut by 5 bases and J by 4 bases, with 9 bases left in between. Germline loops: CDR1 MNHEY, CDR2 SVGAGI. The CDR3 is CASSLDSYNEQFF. DNA of the CDR3: TGTGCCAGCAGTCTGGACAGTTACAATGAGCAGTTCTTC.